A selection of T cell receptor beta chains follows, all from one sample in a study of long-term antiretroviral therapy in people with HIV. TCRdb's copy holds only in-frame clones and misses some; the assay was immunoSEQ multiplex PCR. There are some 28,000 clones in the sample; 75% to 95% occur only once, and 4% to 5.5% lies in the top ten. The starting material was unsorted PBMCs, obtained 5.2 years after starting antiretroviral therapy. Receptors were obtained from a woman in her forties with HIV. Both conserved end residues are part of each CDR3. The D gene is left open where the match is weak. Only some rows state a clone size, as once, few, many or a class for expanded clones.

abundance: .; v_gene: TRBV11-3; d_gene: .; j_gene: TRBJ2-2; CDR3nt: TGTGCCAGCAGCTTCGAAATCGGGGAGCTGTTTTTT; CDR3aa: CASSFEIGELFF
abundance: .; v_gene: TRBV5-1; d_gene: .; j_gene: TRBJ2-7; CDR3nt: TGCGCCAGCAGCCAAGGGGGATCTCGGCACGAGCAGTACTTC; CDR3aa: CASSQGGSRHEQYF
abundance: once; v_gene: TRBV6-5; d_gene: .; j_gene: TRBJ2-7; CDR3nt: TGTGCCAGCAGTTACTCCCCGCAGGGGGGCTACGAGCAGTACTTC; CDR3aa: CASSYSPQGGYEQYF
abundance: .; v_gene: TRBV11-2; d_gene: TRBD1; j_gene: TRBJ2-6; CDR3nt: TGTGCCAGCAGCTCGCGTAGGACAGGGGTTTTGGCCAACGTCCTGACTTTC; CDR3aa: CASSSRRTGVLANVLTF
abundance: .; v_gene: TRBV18; d_gene: .; j_gene: TRBJ2-1; CDR3nt: TGTGCCAGCTCTTCCAGGTCCCCCCACTCCTACAATGAGCAGTTCTTC; CDR3aa: CASSSRSPHSYNEQFF
abundance: once; v_gene: TRBV15; d_gene: TRBD2; j_gene: TRBJ2-5; CDR3nt: TGTGCCACCAGCAGAGGCTCTAGCGGGAAGGAGACCCAGTACTTC; CDR3aa: CATSRGSSGKETQYF
abundance: .; v_gene: TRBV7-8; d_gene: .; j_gene: TRBJ2-7; CDR3nt: TGTGCCAGCAGCTTATCCCGGCAGAACTACGAGCAGTACTTC; CDR3aa: CASSLSRQNYEQYF
abundance: .; v_gene: TRBV6-1; d_gene: .; j_gene: TRBJ2-4; CDR3nt: TGTGCCAGCACCAATGTGCCAGGCGGACAAAACATTCAGTACTTC; CDR3aa: CASTNVPGGQNIQYF
abundance: .; v_gene: TRBV6-1; d_gene: .; j_gene: TRBJ1-2; CDR3nt: TGTGCCAGCAGTGAATTGGGCCTGGGGGATTATGGCTACACCTTC; CDR3aa: CASSELGLGDYGYTF
abundance: .; v_gene: TRBV10-2; d_gene: TRBD2; j_gene: TRBJ2-3; CDR3nt: TGCGCCAGCAGTGACGGGGCGGGAGTGGCAGATACGCAGTATTTT; CDR3aa: CASSDGAGVADTQYF
abundance: .; v_gene: TRBV25-1; d_gene: TRBD1; j_gene: TRBJ1-4; CDR3nt: TGTGCCAGCAGTGACCCACAGGGGGCTGGTGAAAAACTGTTTTTT; CDR3aa: CASSDPQGAGEKLFF
abundance: once; v_gene: TRBV6-5; d_gene: TRBD1; j_gene: TRBJ2-3; CDR3nt: TGTGCCAGCAGTTTCGGACAGGGGTCCACAGATACGCAGTATTTT; CDR3aa: CASSFGQGSTDTQYF
abundance: .; v_gene: TRBV5-8; d_gene: .; j_gene: TRBJ1-3; CDR3nt: TGTGCCAGCAGCTTTCAGGGGTCTGGAAACACCATATATTTT; CDR3aa: CASSFQGSGNTIYF
abundance: once; v_gene: TRBV2; d_gene: TRBD2; j_gene: TRBJ2-3; CDR3nt: TGTGCCAGCAGATCTAGCGGGGGCGCCGATACGCAGTATTTT; CDR3aa: CASRSSGGADTQYF
abundance: .; v_gene: TRBV30; d_gene: .; j_gene: TRBJ1-2; CDR3nt: TGTGCCTGGACCATATACAGGGAGGATTTGAATGGCTACACCTTC; CDR3aa: CAWTIYREDLNGYTF
abundance: .; v_gene: TRBV15; d_gene: TRBD2; j_gene: TRBJ2-3; CDR3nt: TGTGCCACCAGCAGAGAGGTCGGCGGGAGGGGCACAGATACGCAGTATTTT; CDR3aa: CATSREVGGRGTDTQYF
abundance: .; v_gene: TRBV19; d_gene: .; j_gene: TRBJ1-5; CDR3nt: TGTGCCAGTAGTATAGGACAGCTTAATAGCAATCAGCCCCAGCATTTT; CDR3aa: CASSIGQLNSNQPQHF
abundance: .; v_gene: TRBV15; d_gene: .; j_gene: TRBJ1-4; CDR3nt: TGTGCCACCAGCAGAGAATTCGGGCTAAATGAAAAACTGTTTTTT; CDR3aa: CATSREFGLNEKLFF
abundance: few; v_gene: TRBV4-2; d_gene: .; j_gene: TRBJ2-7; CDR3nt: TGTGCCAGCAGCCTAGAGACAGGCCTCTCCTACGAGCAGTACTTC; CDR3aa: CASSLETGLSYEQYF
abundance: few; v_gene: TRBV2; d_gene: .; j_gene: TRBJ1-1; CDR3nt: TGTGCCAGCAAGGGAGGGGAAGCTTTCTTT; CDR3aa: CASKGGEAFF
abundance: .; v_gene: TRBV5-1; d_gene: .; j_gene: TRBJ2-2; CDR3nt: TGCGCCAGCAGCTTGGGGGGGGCGCGAACCGGGGAGCTGTTTTTT; CDR3aa: CASSLGGARTGELFF
abundance: .; v_gene: TRBV16; d_gene: .; j_gene: TRBJ2-7; CDR3nt: TGTGCCAGCAGCCAATCTTGGGCGGCCTACTCCTACGAGCAGTACTTC; CDR3aa: CASSQSWAAYSYEQYF
abundance: few; v_gene: TRBV11-2; d_gene: TRBD1; j_gene: TRBJ2-1; CDR3nt: TGTGCCAGCAGCTTAGGAACCGACAGGGGAGAAACGTTCTTC; CDR3aa: CASSLGTDRGETFF
abundance: .; v_gene: TRBV9; d_gene: TRBD1; j_gene: TRBJ1-4; CDR3nt: TGTGCCAGCAGCGTACAGGACAGGGGCCTTAATGAAAAACTGTTTTTT; CDR3aa: CASSVQDRGLNEKLFF
abundance: few; v_gene: TRBV5-3; d_gene: TRBD1; j_gene: TRBJ1-3; CDR3nt: TGTGCCAGAAGCAACCGACAGGGGGACTCCGGAAACACCATATATTTT; CDR3aa: CARSNRQGDSGNTIYF